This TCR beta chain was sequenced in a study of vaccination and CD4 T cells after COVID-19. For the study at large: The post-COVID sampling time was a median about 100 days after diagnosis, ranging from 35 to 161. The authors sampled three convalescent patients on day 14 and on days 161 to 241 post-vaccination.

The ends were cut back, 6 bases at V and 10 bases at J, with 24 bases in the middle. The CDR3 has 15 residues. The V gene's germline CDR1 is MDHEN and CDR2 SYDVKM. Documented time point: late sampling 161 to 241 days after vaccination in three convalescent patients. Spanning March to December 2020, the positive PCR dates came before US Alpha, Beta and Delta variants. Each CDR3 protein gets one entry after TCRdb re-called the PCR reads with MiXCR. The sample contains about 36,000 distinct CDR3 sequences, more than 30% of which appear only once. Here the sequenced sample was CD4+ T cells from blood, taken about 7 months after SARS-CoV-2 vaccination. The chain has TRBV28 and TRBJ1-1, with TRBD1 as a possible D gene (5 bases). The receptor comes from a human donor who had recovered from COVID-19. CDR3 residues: CASSSASLRASIAFF. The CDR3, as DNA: TGTGCCAGCAGCAGTGCGTCGCTCAGGGCTTCAATAGCTTTCTTT. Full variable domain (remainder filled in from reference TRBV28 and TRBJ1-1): DVKVTQSSRYLVKRTGEKVFLECVQDMDHENMFWYRQDPGLGLRLIYFSYDVKMKEKGDIPEGYSVSREKKERFSLILESASTNQTSMYLCASSSASLRASIAFFGQGTRLTVV.